The rows below give T cell receptor beta chains drawn from one sample of a study of CD8 T cells in ankylosing spondylitis. TCRdb independently ran MiXCR on the 5' RACE reads; one entry per CDR3 protein. The sample lists 200,000 to 300,000 distinct CDR3 sequences, 7.5% to 9% occurring once. The sequenced material came from blood, either unsorted or a sorted T cell fraction (not recorded which). These receptors were obtained from a male donor with ankylosing spondylitis or in good health (not recorded which). Both conserved end residues are part of each CDR3. Fields, in order: clone size, D gene, J gene, V gene, CDR3 DNA, CDR3 protein. A D gene is named only where the DNA matches it firmly. Clone sizes are given selectively: once, few, many, or a class where the clone is expanded.

clone size: many; D gene: TRBD2; J gene: TRBJ2-1; V gene: TRBV5-5; CDR3 DNA: TGTGCCAGCAGCTTGGGACTAGCGGGAGGTCTGAATGAGCAGTTCTTC; CDR3 protein: CASSLGLAGGLNEQFF
clone size: many; D gene: TRBD1; J gene: TRBJ2-3; V gene: TRBV12-3/TRBV12-4; CDR3 DNA: TGTGCCAGCAGAACAGGGGGTTCGACAGATACGCAGTATTTT; CDR3 protein: CASRTGGSTDTQYF
clone size: many; D gene: -; J gene: TRBJ1-2; V gene: TRBV15; CDR3 DNA: TGTGCCACCAGCAGAGGAAGAGACAACTATGGCTACACCTTC; CDR3 protein: CATSRGRDNYGYTF
clone size: many; D gene: -; J gene: TRBJ1-2; V gene: TRBV6-1; CDR3 DNA: TGTGCCAGCAGTGAAGTAGGAGGAGCCGACTATGGCTACACCTTC; CDR3 protein: CASSEVGGADYGYTF
clone size: many; D gene: -; J gene: TRBJ1-1; V gene: TRBV29-1; CDR3 DNA: TGCAGCTCATCGGGGGGCCCTCCCTCAGAGGCTTTCTTT; CDR3 protein: CSSSGGPPSEAFF
clone size: many; D gene: TRBD2; J gene: TRBJ2-7; V gene: TRBV29-1; CDR3 DNA: TGCAGCGTTGACGCTAGCGGGAGCTACGAGCAGTACTTC; CDR3 protein: CSVDASGSYEQYF
clone size: many; D gene: -; J gene: TRBJ1-1; V gene: TRBV5-6; CDR3 DNA: TGTGCCAGCAGCTCCCTTGGGGACACTGAAGCTTTCTTT; CDR3 protein: CASSSLGDTEAFF
clone size: many; D gene: -; J gene: TRBJ1-3; V gene: TRBV5-1; CDR3 DNA: TGCGCCAGCAGCTTGTCATCCGTTGACTCTGGAAACACCATATATTTT; CDR3 protein: CASSLSSVDSGNTIYF
clone size: many; D gene: TRBD2; J gene: TRBJ2-5; V gene: TRBV20-1; CDR3 DNA: TGCAGTGCTAGAGATCAGCAGCGGGGGACCCAGTACTTC; CDR3 protein: CSARDQQRGTQYF
clone size: few; D gene: -; J gene: TRBJ2-3; V gene: TRBV4-2; CDR3 DNA: TGTGCCAGCAGCCAAGATTTCCCAACAGATACGCAGTATTTT; CDR3 protein: CASSQDFPTDTQYF
clone size: many; D gene: -; J gene: TRBJ2-3; V gene: TRBV7-6; CDR3 DNA: TGTGCCAGCAGCTTAGAGGCGGGTTTCACAGATACGCAGTATTTT; CDR3 protein: CASSLEAGFTDTQYF
clone size: many; D gene: -; J gene: TRBJ2-1; V gene: TRBV2; CDR3 DNA: TGTGCCAGCGGCCGGGACCGTCGTAATGAGCAGTTCTTC; CDR3 protein: CASGRDRRNEQFF
clone size: many; D gene: -; J gene: TRBJ2-7; V gene: TRBV7-2; CDR3 DNA: TGTGCCAGCACCGGCGGGACTCTCAACTCCTACGAGCAGTACTTC; CDR3 protein: CASTGGTLNSYEQYF
clone size: many; D gene: -; J gene: TRBJ1-2; V gene: TRBV12-3/TRBV12-4; CDR3 DNA: TGTGCCAGCTGGGGGAGGGGCGATGGCTACACCTTC; CDR3 protein: CASWGRGDGYTF
clone size: many; D gene: -; J gene: TRBJ1-5; V gene: TRBV5-6; CDR3 DNA: TGTGCCAGCAGCTTTTCGGGCGAGCCCCAGCATTTT; CDR3 protein: CASSFSGEPQHF
clone size: -; D gene: -; J gene: TRBJ2-5; V gene: TRBV4-3; CDR3 DNA: TGCGCCAGCAGCCTCGGGGGCGGGGGAGAGACCCAGTACTTC; CDR3 protein: CASSLGGGGETQYF
clone size: many; D gene: -; J gene: TRBJ1-2; V gene: TRBV12-3/TRBV12-4; CDR3 DNA: TGTGCCAGCAGTCAGAACAGGCACGGTCGCTACACCTTC; CDR3 protein: CASSQNRHGRYTF
clone size: many; D gene: TRBD1; J gene: TRBJ1-2; V gene: TRBV10-3; CDR3 DNA: TGTGCCATACAGGGGGAGGATGGCTACACCTTC; CDR3 protein: CAIQGEDGYTF
clone size: many; D gene: -; J gene: TRBJ1-6; V gene: TRBV20-1; CDR3 DNA: TGCAGTGCTAGTTCACAGAATTCACCCCTCCACTTT; CDR3 protein: CSASSQNSPLHF
clone size: many; D gene: -; J gene: TRBJ1-6; V gene: TRBV7-2; CDR3 DNA: TGTGCCAGCAGCTCGCGGTCCGGCGTCTATAATTCACCCCTCCACTTT; CDR3 protein: CASSSRSGVYNSPLHF
clone size: -; D gene: -; J gene: TRBJ2-5; V gene: TRBV20-1; CDR3 DNA: TGCAGTGCTAGTAATAGTGCAAGAGGGGCCCAGTACTTC; CDR3 protein: CSASNSARGAQYF
clone size: many; D gene: -; J gene: TRBJ2-2; V gene: TRBV5-6; CDR3 DNA: TGTGCCAGCAGCCCTGGAGCCGGGGAGCTGTTTTTT; CDR3 protein: CASSPGAGELFF
clone size: many; D gene: TRBD2; J gene: TRBJ2-5; V gene: TRBV5-1; CDR3 DNA: TGCGCCAGCAGCCCCGTGGGGGCTAGCGGGAGTAGGGAGACCCAGTACTTC; CDR3 protein: CASSPVGASGSRETQYF
clone size: many; D gene: TRBD1; J gene: TRBJ2-7; V gene: TRBV5-5; CDR3 DNA: TGTGCCAGCAGCTTACAGGGGGGCAACGAGCAGTACTTC; CDR3 protein: CASSLQGGNEQYF
clone size: few; D gene: -; J gene: TRBJ2-5; V gene: TRBV19; CDR3 DNA: TGTGCCAGTAGCGGGATTGCCACAGAGACCCAGTACTTC; CDR3 protein: CASSGIATETQYF
clone size: -; D gene: TRBD1; J gene: TRBJ2-5; V gene: TRBV5-6; CDR3 DNA: TGTGCCAGCAGTGGACAGGGGGCTAAAGAGACCCAGTACTTC; CDR3 protein: CASSGQGAKETQYF
clone size: many; D gene: -; J gene: TRBJ2-1; V gene: TRBV20-1; CDR3 DNA: TGCAGTGCTAGCACACCGAGCTCCTACAATGAGCAGTTCTTC; CDR3 protein: CSASTPSSYNEQFF
clone size: few; D gene: TRBD2; J gene: TRBJ2-5; V gene: TRBV7-9; CDR3 DNA: TGTGCCAGCAGCTTAGGACTAGCGGGAGAGGGAGAGACCCAGTACTTC; CDR3 protein: CASSLGLAGEGETQYF
clone size: many; D gene: -; J gene: TRBJ2-1; V gene: TRBV21-1; CDR3 DNA: TGTGCCAGCAGCTTATCCGGGACTAGACCCTACAATGAGCAGTTCTTC; CDR3 protein: CASSLSGTRPYNEQFF
clone size: many; D gene: TRBD1; J gene: TRBJ1-5; V gene: TRBV6-2/TRBV6-3; CDR3 DNA: TGTGCCAGCAGTCTGGGACAGCGGAGCGATCAGCCCCAGCATTTT; CDR3 protein: CASSLGQRSDQPQHF
clone size: many; D gene: -; J gene: TRBJ2-2; V gene: TRBV19; CDR3 DNA: TGTGCCAGTAGTAAGGGGACGGTTAACACCGGGGAGCTGTTTTTT; CDR3 protein: CASSKGTVNTGELFF
clone size: few; D gene: TRBD2; J gene: TRBJ2-1; V gene: TRBV10-3; CDR3 DNA: TGTGCCATCAGTGGGAGGACTAGCGGGGGGAATGAGCAGTTCTTC; CDR3 protein: CAISGRTSGGNEQFF
clone size: -; D gene: -; J gene: TRBJ2-7; V gene: TRBV4-2; CDR3 DNA: TGTGCCAGCAGCCAAACGGGTTCCCTCTCCTACGAGCAGTACTTC; CDR3 protein: CASSQTGSLSYEQYF
clone size: -; D gene: -; J gene: TRBJ2-7; V gene: TRBV12-3/TRBV12-4; CDR3 DNA: TGTGCCAGCAGTTTGGGCCTCTGGGGTGAGCAGTACTTC; CDR3 protein: CASSLGLWGEQYF
clone size: many; D gene: TRBD2; J gene: TRBJ2-5; V gene: TRBV12-3/TRBV12-4; CDR3 DNA: TGTGCCAGCAGTGGACTAGCGGGCCGGGGAGAGACCCAGTACTTC; CDR3 protein: CASSGLAGRGETQYF
clone size: many; D gene: TRBD1; J gene: TRBJ1-2; V gene: TRBV9; CDR3 DNA: TGTGCCAGCAGCCTAGAGGGACAGGGTTATGGCTACACCTTC; CDR3 protein: CASSLEGQGYGYTF
clone size: -; D gene: TRBD1; J gene: TRBJ2-3; V gene: TRBV5-1; CDR3 DNA: TGCGCCAGCAGCTCCGGGACAGTCACAGATACGCAGTATTTT; CDR3 protein: CASSSGTVTDTQYF
clone size: many; D gene: -; J gene: TRBJ2-7; V gene: TRBV3-1; CDR3 DNA: TGTGCCAGCAGCCAAGACGTCTCCGAGCAGTACTTC; CDR3 protein: CASSQDVSEQYF